Listed here is a single T cell receptor beta chain. V was pared by 3 bases and J by 5 bases, with 15 bases between. The CDR3 consists of 15 residues. Germline assignment: CDR1 SGHDN and CDR2 FVKESK. Authors' processing steps: Scientists estimated how many nucleated cells there were by amplifying reference gene primers. Generated by immunoSEQ multiplex PCR, the TCRdb table keeps only in-frame clones and is missing some. V and J calls and clone size follow that table, whereas D and trimming were derived from the DNA. The sample holds about 490,000 clones, 70% to 90% seen once. The sample comes from a study of blood T cell repertoires in COVID-19. Study as a whole: There were acute and convalescent COVID-19 samples, and they came from the United States, Italy and Spain. PBMCs, B-cell-depleted T cells, or T cells were the source of the cDNA or gDNA that made up the material.

This clonotype was sampled from a human donor in a cohort sampled during active COVID-19. The source material was peripheral blood. V and J are TRBV14 and TRBJ2-3; tentative D call: TRBD2 (6 bases). The DNA of the CDR3 is TGTGCCAGCAGCCATGGTGGCTGGGGGGAAGATACGCAGTATTTT. Translating gives CASSHGGWGEDTQYF.